These T cell receptor beta chains were read from a single sample in a study of blood T cell repertoires in COVID-19. Sequenced by immunoSEQ multiplex PCR; TCRdb stores in-frame clones only, minus some. The sample includes 50,000 to 65,000 clones, more than 90% of them seen just once. The specimen was peripheral blood. Receptors originate from a human donor in a cohort sampled during active COVID-19. Each CDR3 is given with its conserved first and last residue. The D gene is left open where the match is weak. The size field is filled for only some rows; it gives once, few, many or a size class.

D gene | J gene | V gene | clone size | CDR3 DNA | CDR3 protein
. | TRBJ2-4 | TRBV6-5 | . | TGTGCCAGCACCCCAACTAGATCTGTCAACATTCAGTACTTC | CASTPTRSVNIQYF
TRBD1 | TRBJ1-6 | TRBV28 | . | TGTGCCAGCAGTTTATCCCGCGGACGGGGACAGCAGAATTCACCCCTCCACTTT | CASSLSRGRGQQNSPLHF
. | TRBJ1-5 | TRBV27 | . | TGTGCCAGCAGTTTGCCATTTTACCACAGGGGCAATCAGCCCCAGCATTTT | CASSLPFYHRGNQPQHF
. | TRBJ2-2 | TRBV11-2 | . | TGTGCCAGCAGCCTAATTCTAGGGGCAGCCGGGGAGCTGTTTTTT | CASSLILGAAGELFF
TRBD2 | TRBJ2-7 | TRBV5-8 | . | TGTGCCAGCAGCTCCCCGGGACTAGCGGGAGTATTTCACGAGCAGTACTTC | CASSSPGLAGVFHEQYF
. | TRBJ2-7 | TRBV12-2 | few | TGTGCAAGTCGCTTAGCGGAGATGTGGTACTTC | CASRLAEMWYF
. | TRBJ2-1 | TRBV7-3 | . | TGTGCCAGCAGCTTATCGTCCTCCTACAATGAGCAGTTCTTC | CASSLSSSYNEQFF
. | TRBJ2-1 | TRBV6-6 | few | TGTGCCAGCAGTCGACTATCGATTTACAATGAGCAGTTCTTC | CASSRLSIYNEQFF
TRBD1 | TRBJ1-2 | TRBV6-5 | . | TGTGCCAGCAGTACTCGGGACAGAAACTATGGCTACACCTTC | CASSTRDRNYGYTF
TRBD2 | TRBJ2-7 | TRBV11-2 | once | TGTGCCAGCAGCCCAGGCCCAATAACTAGCGGACCCTACGAGCAGTACTTC | CASSPGPITSGPYEQYF
. | TRBJ2-7 | TRBV10-3 | . | TGTACTGCGGCGGCTAGCGAAACCTACGAGCAGTACTTC | CTAAASETYEQYF
TRBD1 | TRBJ2-1 | TRBV20-1 | once | TGCAGTGCTAGTGTCCGACAGGGGGCAAGGTACAATGAGCAGTTCTTC | CSASVRQGARYNEQFF
. | TRBJ2-7 | TRBV19 | . | TGTGCCAGTAGTTCCCTGGGGGAGGTCTCCTACGAGCAGTACTTC | CASSSLGEVSYEQYF
. | TRBJ2-3 | TRBV18 | . | TGTGCCAGCTCACAATCCATCGGGATAGGCACAGATACGCAGTATTTT | CASSQSIGIGTDTQYF
. | TRBJ1-2 | TRBV7-2 | . | TGTGCCAGCAGCTTCGCTGAACCGGTTGGCTACACCTTC | CASSFAEPVGYTF
. | TRBJ2-6 | TRBV7-9 | . | TGTGCACCACAGCCCTCTGGGGCCAACGTCCTGACTTTC | CAPQPSGANVLTF
. | TRBJ2-2 | TRBV7-8 | . | TGTGCCAGCAGCTTAGCCGCCTCGTCAGGGGTAAACACCGGGGAGCTGTTTTTT | CASSLAASSGVNTGELFF
. | TRBJ1-6 | TRBV28 | . | TGTGCCAGCACCAGGGCCGGGCCACCCCTCCACTTT | CASTRAGPPLHF
. | TRBJ2-3 | TRBV7-2 | . | TGTGCCAGCAGCCAGCAGCGTGGGGCGCACGATACGCAGTATTTT | CASSQQRGAHDTQYF
. | TRBJ2-1 | TRBV28 | . | TGTGCCAGCAGTGCCGCGGGGCTAGCCAATGAGCAGTTCTTC | CASSAAGLANEQFF
. | TRBJ1-1 | TRBV2 | . | TGTGCCAGCACCCTGGGAGGAACCTTGAACACTGAAGCTTTCTTT | CASTLGGTLNTEAFF
. | TRBJ1-1 | TRBV19 | . | TGTGCCAGCCTAATGAACACTGAAGCTTTCTTT | CASLMNTEAFF
TRBD1 | TRBJ2-7 | TRBV7-2 | . | TGTGCCAGCAGCTTAGTTGGGACAGGGGGATACGAGCAGTACTTC | CASSLVGTGGYEQYF
. | TRBJ2-3 | TRBV7-2 | . | TGTGCCAGCAGCTTAACCGGGAGAATGGATACGCAGTATTTT | CASSLTGRMDTQYF
. | TRBJ2-7 | TRBV2 | . | TGTGCCAGCAGTGAAGCCTTCGAGCAGTACTTC | CASSEAFEQYF
. | TRBJ1-1 | TRBV4-2 | . | TGTGCCAGCAGCCAAGATGGGATCAATGCGGGGTTTGAAGCTTTCTTT | CASSQDGINAGFEAFF
TRBD1 | TRBJ2-5 | TRBV5-1 | . | TGCGCCAGCAGCGCGGACGCCGGGACAGGGGCACAAGAGACCCAGTACTTC | CASSADAGTGAQETQYF
. | TRBJ2-2 | TRBV5-1 | . | TGCGCCAGCAGCTTGGCGACAGGTGCGGCCGGGGAGCTGTTTTTT | CASSLATGAAGELFF
. | TRBJ1-2 | TRBV3-1/TRBV3-2 | . | TGTGCCAGCAGCCAAGATAGCAGAACCTATGGCTACACCTTC | CASSQDSRTYGYTF
. | TRBJ2-3 | TRBV5-6 | . | TGTGCCAGCAGCCCCGACGGGAGCACAGATACGCAGTATTTT | CASSPDGSTDTQYF
. | TRBJ1-4 | TRBV21-1 | . | TGTGCCCGCTACCCGGTGGGGGACAAGAGGTTTCTTAATGAAAAACTGTTTTTT | CARYPVGDKRFLNEKLFF
TRBD2 | TRBJ2-5 | TRBV2 | few | TGTGCCAGCACGTCCCTACTAGCGGGCGCCCAAGAGACCCAGTACTTC | CASTSLLAGAQETQYF
TRBD1 | TRBJ2-4 | TRBV6-5 | . | TGTGCCAGCAGCCTGGACAGGGTCGGCATTCAGTACTTC | CASSLDRVGIQYF
. | TRBJ2-3 | TRBV18 | . | TGTGCCAGCTCGGCCGGGACTTCCTCCGATACGCAGTATTTT | CASSAGTSSDTQYF
. | TRBJ1-5 | TRBV7-8 | . | TGTGCCAGCAGCGTTGCCGGGGGGAACAATCAGCCCCAGCATTTT | CASSVAGGNNQPQHF